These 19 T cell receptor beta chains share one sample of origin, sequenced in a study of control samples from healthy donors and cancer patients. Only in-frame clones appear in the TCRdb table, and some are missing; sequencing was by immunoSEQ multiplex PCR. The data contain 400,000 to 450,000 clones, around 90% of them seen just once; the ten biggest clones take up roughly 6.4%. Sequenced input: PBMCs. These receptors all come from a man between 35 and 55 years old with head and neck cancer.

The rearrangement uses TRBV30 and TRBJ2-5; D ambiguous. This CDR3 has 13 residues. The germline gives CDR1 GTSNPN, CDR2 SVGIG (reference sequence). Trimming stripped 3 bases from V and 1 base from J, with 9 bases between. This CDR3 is CAWRPRFQETQYF. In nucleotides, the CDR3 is TGTGCCTGGAGACCTCGGTTCCAAGAGACCCAGTACTTC.

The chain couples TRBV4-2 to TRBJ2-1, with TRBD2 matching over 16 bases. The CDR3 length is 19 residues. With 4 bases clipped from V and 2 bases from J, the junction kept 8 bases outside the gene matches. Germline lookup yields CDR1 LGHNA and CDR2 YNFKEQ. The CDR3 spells CASSRPGLAGGLTYNEQFF. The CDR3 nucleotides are TGTGCCAGCAGCCGACCGGGACTAGCGGGGGGGCTCACCTACAATGAGCAGTTCTTC.

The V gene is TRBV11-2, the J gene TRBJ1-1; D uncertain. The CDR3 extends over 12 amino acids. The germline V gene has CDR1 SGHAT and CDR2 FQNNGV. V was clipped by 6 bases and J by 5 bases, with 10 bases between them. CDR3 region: CASRGGWTEAFF. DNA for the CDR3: TGTGCCAGCAGGGGAGGGTGGACTGAAGCTTTCTTT. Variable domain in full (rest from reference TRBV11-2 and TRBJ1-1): EAGVAQSPRYKIIEKRQSVAFWCNPISGHATLYWYQQILGQGPKLLIQFQNNGVVDDSQLPKDRFSAERLKGVDSTLKIQPAKLEDSAVYLCASRGGWTEAFFGQGTRLTVV.

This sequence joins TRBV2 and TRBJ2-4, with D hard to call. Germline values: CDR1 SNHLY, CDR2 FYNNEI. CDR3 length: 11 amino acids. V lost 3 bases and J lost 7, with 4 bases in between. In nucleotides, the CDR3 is TGTGCCAGCAGTGACAGGAACATTCAGTACTTC. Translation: CASSDRNIQYF.

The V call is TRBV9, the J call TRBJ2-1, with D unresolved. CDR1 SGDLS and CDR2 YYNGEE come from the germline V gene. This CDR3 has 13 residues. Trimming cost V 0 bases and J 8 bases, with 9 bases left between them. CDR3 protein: CASSVDRADEQFF. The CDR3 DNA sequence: TGTGCCAGCAGCGTAGACCGGGCAGATGAGCAGTTCTTC.

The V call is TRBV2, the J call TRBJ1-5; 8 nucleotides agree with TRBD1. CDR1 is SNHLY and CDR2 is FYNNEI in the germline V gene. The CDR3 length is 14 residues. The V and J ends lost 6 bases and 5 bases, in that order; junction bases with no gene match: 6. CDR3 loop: CASRGDRGHQPQHF. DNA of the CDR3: TGTGCCAGCAGGGGTGACAGGGGACATCAGCCCCAGCATTTT.

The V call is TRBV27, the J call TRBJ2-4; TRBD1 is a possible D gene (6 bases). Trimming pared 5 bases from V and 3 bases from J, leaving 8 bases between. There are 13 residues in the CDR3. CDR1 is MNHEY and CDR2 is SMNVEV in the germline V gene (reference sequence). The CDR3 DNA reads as TGTGCCAGCAGTACAGGGAACAAAAACATTCAGTACTTC. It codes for CASSTGNKNIQYF.

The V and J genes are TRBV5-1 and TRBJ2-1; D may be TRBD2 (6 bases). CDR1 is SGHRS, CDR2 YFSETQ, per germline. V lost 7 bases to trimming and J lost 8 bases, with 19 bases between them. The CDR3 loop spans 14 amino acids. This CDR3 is CASREELAVYEQFF. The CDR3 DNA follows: TGCGCCAGCCGGGAAGAACTAGCAGTGTATGAGCAGTTCTTC.

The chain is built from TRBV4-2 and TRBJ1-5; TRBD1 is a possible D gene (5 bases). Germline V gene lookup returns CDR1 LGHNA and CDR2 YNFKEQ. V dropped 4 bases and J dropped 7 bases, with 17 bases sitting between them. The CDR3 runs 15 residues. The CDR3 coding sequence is TGTGCCAGCAGCCCGGTAATCGGGGGTGGCCAGCCCCAGCATTTT. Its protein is CASSPVIGGGQPQHF.

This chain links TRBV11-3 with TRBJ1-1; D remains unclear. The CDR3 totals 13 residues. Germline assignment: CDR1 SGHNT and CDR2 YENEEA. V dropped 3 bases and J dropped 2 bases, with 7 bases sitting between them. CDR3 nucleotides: TGTGCCAGCAGCTTTAATTTTAACACTGAAGCTTTCTTT. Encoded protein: CASSFNFNTEAFF.

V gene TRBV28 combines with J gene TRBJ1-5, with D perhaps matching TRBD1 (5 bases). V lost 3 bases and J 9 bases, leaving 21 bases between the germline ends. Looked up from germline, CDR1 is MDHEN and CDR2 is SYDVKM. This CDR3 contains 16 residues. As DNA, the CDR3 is TGTGCCAGCAGTTTGGGGTATGGTGGGGGGTTTTCGCCCCAGCATTTT. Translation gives CASSLGYGGGFSPQHF.

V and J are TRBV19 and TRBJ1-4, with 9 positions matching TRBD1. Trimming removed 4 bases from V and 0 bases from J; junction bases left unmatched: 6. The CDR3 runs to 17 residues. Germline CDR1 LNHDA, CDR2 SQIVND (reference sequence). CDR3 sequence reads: CASSTGQGRTTNEKLFF. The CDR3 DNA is TGTGCCAGTAGTACTGGACAGGGGCGAACAACTAATGAAAAACTGTTTTTT.

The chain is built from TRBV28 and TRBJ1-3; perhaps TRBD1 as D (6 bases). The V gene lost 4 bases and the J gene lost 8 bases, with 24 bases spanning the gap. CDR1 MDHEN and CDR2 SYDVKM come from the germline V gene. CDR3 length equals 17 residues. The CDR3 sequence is CASSSSEGGPSRDTIYF. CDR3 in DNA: TGTGCCAGCAGTTCATCGGAGGGGGGTCCGAGTAGGGACACCATATATTTT.

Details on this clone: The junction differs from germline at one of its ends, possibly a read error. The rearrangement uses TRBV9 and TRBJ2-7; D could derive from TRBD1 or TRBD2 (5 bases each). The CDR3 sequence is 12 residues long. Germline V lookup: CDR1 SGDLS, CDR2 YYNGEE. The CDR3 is CASSDLNRGTVF. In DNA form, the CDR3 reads TGTGCCAGCAGCGATTTGAATCGAGGGACGGTCTTC. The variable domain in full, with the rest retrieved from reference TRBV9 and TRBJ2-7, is DSGVTQTPKHLITATGQRVTLRCSPRSGDLSVYWYQQSLDQGLQFLIQYYNGEERAKGNILERFSAQQFPDLHSELNLSSLELGDSALYFCASSDLNRGTVFGPGTRLTVT.

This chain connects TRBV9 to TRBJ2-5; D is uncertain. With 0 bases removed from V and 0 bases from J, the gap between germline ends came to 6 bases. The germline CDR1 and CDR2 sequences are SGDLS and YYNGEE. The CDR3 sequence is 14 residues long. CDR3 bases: TGTGCCAGCAGCGTAGCGGTAAACCAAGAGACCCAGTACTTC. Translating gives CASSVAVNQETQYF.

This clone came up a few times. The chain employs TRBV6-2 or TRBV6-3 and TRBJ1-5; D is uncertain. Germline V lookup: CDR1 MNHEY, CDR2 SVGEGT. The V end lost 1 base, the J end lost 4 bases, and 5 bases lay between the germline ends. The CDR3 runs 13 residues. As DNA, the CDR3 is TGTGCCAGCAGTTACTTCGCGAATCAGCCCCAGCATTTT. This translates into CASSYFANQPQHF.

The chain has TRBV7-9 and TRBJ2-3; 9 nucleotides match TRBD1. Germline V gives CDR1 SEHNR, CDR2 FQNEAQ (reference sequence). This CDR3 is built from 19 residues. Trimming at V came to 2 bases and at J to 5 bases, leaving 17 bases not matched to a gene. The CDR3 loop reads CASSLTGKRPGQGEDTQYF. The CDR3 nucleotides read TGTGCCAGCAGCTTAACTGGGAAAAGGCCGGGACAGGGTGAAGATACGCAGTATTTT.

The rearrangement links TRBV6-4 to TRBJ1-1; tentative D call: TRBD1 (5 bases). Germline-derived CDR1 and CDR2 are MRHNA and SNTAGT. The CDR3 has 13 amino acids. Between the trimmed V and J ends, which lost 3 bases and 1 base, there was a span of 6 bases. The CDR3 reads CASSEGRNTEAFF. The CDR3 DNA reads TGTGCCAGCAGTGAGGGACGGAACACTGAAGCTTTCTTT.

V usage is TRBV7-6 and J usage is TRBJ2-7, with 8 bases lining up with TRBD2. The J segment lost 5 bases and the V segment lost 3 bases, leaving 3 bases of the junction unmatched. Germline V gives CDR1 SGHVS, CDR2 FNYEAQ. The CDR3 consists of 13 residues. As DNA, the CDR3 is TGTGCCAGCAGCTTCCGGGAGGGGCACGAGCAGTACTTC. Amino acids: CASSFREGHEQYF.